What follows are 9 T cell receptor beta chains derived from one specimen sequenced in a study of blood T cell repertoires in COVID-19. Using immunoSEQ multiplex PCR, the repertoire was profiled, and TCRdb retains in-frame clones only, with some absent. Among 200,000 to 250,000 clones listed, 82% were seen once. Sequencing input: peripheral blood. The source of these receptors is a woman between 65 and 79 years old with acute or convalescent COVID-19.

The gene calls are TRBV4-2 and TRBJ1-2, with D possibly matching TRBD1 (5 bases). Trimming took 1 base from V and 2 from J, leaving 11 bases between them. The V gene's germline CDR1 is LGHNA and CDR2 YNFKEQ. This CDR3 spans 15 amino acids. The CDR3 bases are TGTGCCAGCAGCCAAGTCGTTGACAGCAACTATGGCTACACCTTC. Translation: CASSQVVDSNYGYTF.

V is TRBV10-3 and J is TRBJ1-2, with unresolved D. Germline V gene data show CDR1 as ENHRY and CDR2 as SYGVKD. This CDR3 contains 15 residues. V was cut by 0 bases and J by 2 bases, with 10 bases left in between. The CDR3 sequence: CAISESEVLNYGYTF. CDR3 sequence (DNA): TGTGCCATCAGTGAGTCGGAGGTCCTCAACTATGGCTACACCTTC.

V usage is TRBV19 and J usage is TRBJ1-1; 7 bases match TRBD1. Losses at the gene ends were 5 bases for V and 4 bases for J; bases not matched to a gene: 7. The CDR3 is 14 amino acids. CDR1 is LNHDA and CDR2 is SQIVND in the germline V gene (reference sequence). The CDR3, as DNA: TGTGCCAGTAGTGCATACAGGGGTGCCACTGAAGCTTTCTTT. It yields the protein CASSAYRGATEAFF.

The V call is TRBV14, the J call TRBJ2-1; TRBD2 agrees at 11 bases. Trimming cost V 1 base and J 4 bases; bases outside gene matches: 3. Germline CDR1 SGHDN, CDR2 FVKESK. The CDR3 sequence is 16 residues long. For the CDR3, the DNA is TGTGCCAGCAGCCAAGGACTAGCGGGGATATACAATGAGCAGTTCTTC. It encodes CASSQGLAGIYNEQFF.

The V gene is TRBV7-2, the J gene TRBJ1-6, with TRBD1 matching over 9 bases. Germline-derived CDR1 and CDR2 are SGHTA and FQGNSA. Trimming removed 5 bases from V and 8 bases from J; junction bases left unmatched: 4. The CDR3 totals 14 residues. The CDR3 region has the DNA TGTGCCAGCAGCAAGGGACAGGGTGATTCACCCCTCCACTTT. Translating it yields CASSKGQGDSPLHF. Using reference TRBV7-2 and TRBJ1-6 for the parts outside the CDR3, the full variable domain is GAGVSQSPSNKVTEKGKDVELRCDPISGHTALYWYRQSLGQGLEFLIYFQGNSAPDKSGLPSDRFSAERTGGSVSTLTIQRTQQEDSAVYLCASSKGQGDSPLHFGNGTRLTVT.

The chain recombines TRBV5-6 with TRBJ1-1; unclear D gene. Trimming removed 0 bases at V and 2 bases at J, with 8 bases between. Germline CDR1 is SGHDT and CDR2 is YYEEEE. The CDR3 totals 14 residues. The CDR3 sequence: CASSLGSYNTEAFF. The CDR3 coding sequence is TGTGCCAGCAGCTTGGGGAGCTACAACACTGAAGCTTTCTTT. Looking up the rest from reference TRBV5-6 and TRBJ1-1 gives the full variable domain: DAGVTQSPTHLIKTRGQQVTLRCSPKSGHDTVSWYQQALGQGPQFIFQYYEEEERQRGNFPDRFSGHQFPNYSSELNVNALLLGDSALYLCASSLGSYNTEAFFGQGTRLTVV.

The genes are TRBV7-7 and TRBJ2-3, with TRBD2 matching over 12 bases. The CDR3 spans 16 residues. The trim removed 5 bases at V and 1 base at J, leaving 4 bases unmatched. The germline V gene encodes CDR1 SSHAT and CDR2 FNYEAQ (reference sequence). The CDR3 protein is CASSTRTSGGTDTQYF. The CDR3 DNA sequence: TGTGCCAGCAGCACCCGGACTAGCGGGGGCACAGATACGCAGTATTTT.

The rearrangement links TRBV19 to TRBJ2-2, with TRBD2 matching over 15 bases. CDR3 length: 16 amino acids. V lost 6 bases to trimming and J lost 5 bases; unmatched junction nucleotides: 4. Germline CDR1 LNHDA, CDR2 SQIVND (reference sequence). The CDR3 spells CASRGLAGGGTGELFF. The CDR3 nucleotides read TGTGCCAGTAGGGGACTAGCGGGGGGAGGGACCGGGGAGCTGTTTTTT.

The rearrangement uses TRBV18 and TRBJ2-5; D is perhaps TRBD1 (6 bases). Germline assignment: CDR1 KGHSH and CDR2 LQKENI. The length of the CDR3 is 18 residues. V was trimmed by 4 bases and J by 2 bases, leaving 23 bases between them. The CDR3 DNA reads TGTGCCAGCTCACTAACAGGGTTGTACAGGAGTAGGCAAGAGACCCAGTACTTC. Translated, it gives CASSLTGLYRSRQETQYF. Supplemented by reference TRBV18 and TRBJ2-5, the full variable domain reads NAGVMQNPRHLVRRRGQEARLRCSPMKGHSHVYWYRQLPEEGLKFMVYLQKENIIDESGMPKERFSAEFPKEGPSILRIQQVVRGDSAAYFCASSLTGLYRSRQETQYFGPGTRLLVL.